This T cell receptor beta chain was profiled in a study of blood T cells in healthy people across ages. To note about this clonotype: A read error may produce the germline difference seen at one junction end.

CDR3 length: 14 residues. CDR1 is SGHTA, CDR2 FQGNSA, per germline. It was with a sample-barcoded 5' primer and a J-beta primer mix that a second PCR of about 6 to 12 cycles was run. TCRdb passed the 5' RACE reads through MiXCR, listing each CDR3 protein once. This table holds more than 650,000 distinct CDR3 sequences, about 53% found once. Sequencing was done on a sample of blood. The chain is built from TRBV7-2 and TRBJ2-5; D might be TRBD1 (7 bases). The source of this sequence is a man at least 80 years old in good health. The CDR3 region is CASSQGGAQETQYF. The DNA of the CDR3 is TGCGCCAGCAGCCAGGGGGGCGCCCAAGAGACCCAGTACTTC.